One and the same sample provided the 20 T cell receptor beta chains below, sequenced in a study of shared clonotypes between healthy human individuals. The data were produced by immunoSEQ multiplex PCR, yet TCRdb's version contains in-frame clones alone and is incomplete. Of about 1.5 million clones listed, roughly 97% are singletons. Sequences were obtained from naive CD4+ T cells sorted from blood. Regarding subset: CD45RA+ positively selected. Receptors were obtained from a man aged 25 to 40 in good health.

The chain joins TRBV7-8 to TRBJ2-2, with D uncertain. CDR1 is SGHVS and CDR2 is FQNEAQ in the germline V gene. CDR3 length: 16 amino acids. V was pared by 3 bases and J by 5 bases, with 16 bases between. This CDR3 is CASSFGQARRTGELFF. The CDR3 region has the DNA TGTGCCAGCAGCTTCGGGCAGGCCAGAAGGACCGGGGAGCTGTTTTTT.

The chain couples TRBV4-3 to TRBJ1-2; tentative D call: TRBD1 (5 bases). The germline V and J ends were trimmed by 0 bases and 3 bases, with 11 bases remaining between them. Germline CDR1 reads LGHNA; CDR2 reads YSLEER. This CDR3 has 15 amino acids. The CDR3 region has the DNA TGCGCCAGCAGCCAAGAATGGGGGTACGACTATGGCTACACCTTC. It codes for CASSQEWGYDYGYTF.

The gene calls are TRBV12-5 and TRBJ2-5, with TRBD2 identical over 7 bases. The CDR3 totals 13 residues. CDR1 is LGHNT and CDR2 is FRNRAP in the germline V gene. V lost 8 bases to trimming and J lost 1 base; unmatched junction nucleotides: 4. CDR3 residues: CASTSGGQETQYF. CDR3 coding DNA: TGTGCTAGTACCTCGGGGGGCCAAGAGACCCAGTACTTC.

The rearrangement uses TRBV27 and TRBJ2-7; TRBD2 matches at 7 bases. The V segment lost 5 bases and the J segment 2 bases; nucleotides outside the gene matches: 18. Germline CDR1 is MNHEY and CDR2 is SMNVEV (reference sequence). CDR3 length: 18 residues. CDR3 coding DNA: TGTGCCAGCAGTCCTTTCATCCCCGGGAGGAGGACTGCCTACGAGCAGTACTTC. Its protein product is CASSPFIPGRRTAYEQYF.

The chain carries TRBV5-1 and TRBJ2-2; D unresolved. Trimming shortened V by 2 bases and J by 7 bases, and 21 bases separated the two germline ends. CDR3 length equals 17 residues. In germline, CDR1 is SGHRS, CDR2 YFSETQ. The CDR3 nucleotides are TGCGCCAGCAGCTTATGGCAGGACCCAAAGTTCAGCGGGGAGCTGTTTTTT. Protein sequence: CASSLWQDPKFSGELFF.

The chain couples TRBV5-8 to TRBJ2-5, with D possibly called TRBD1 or TRBD2 (6 bases each). Deletions cut 7 bases from V and 5 bases from J, with 18 bases between. This CDR3 is 14 amino acids long. The germline V gene encodes CDR1 SGHTS and CDR2 YDEGEE. The CDR3 protein is CASLAGGKGETQYF. Written as DNA, the CDR3 is TGTGCCAGCCTGGCCGGGGGCAAGGGGGAGACCCAGTACTTC.

The CDR3 DNA follows: TGTGCCAGCAGCTTAGCTTGGACCGATGAAGCTTTCTTT. Its translation: CASSLAWTDEAFF. The rearrangement joins TRBV7-9 to TRBJ1-1; D gene unclear. Germline CDR1 and CDR2: SEHNR and FQNEAQ (reference sequence). CDR3 length equals 13 residues. V was shortened by 0 bases and J by 7 bases, with 9 bases between the two germline ends. Full variable domain (remainder filled in from reference TRBV7-9 and TRBJ1-1): DTGVSQNPRHKITKRGQNVTFRCDPISEHNRLYWYRQTLGQGPEFLTYFQNEAQLEKSRLLSDRFSAERPKGSFSTLEIQRTEQGDSAMYLCASSLAWTDEAFFGQGTRLTVV.

The J gene is TRBJ2-2, the V gene TRBV2, with D perhaps TRBD2 (6 bases). V lost 4 bases and J lost 6, with 12 bases in between. Germline V CDR1 and CDR2: SNHLY, FYNNEI. The CDR3 is made up of 14 amino acids. CDR3 loop: CASSGLREAGELFF. CDR3 nucleotide sequence: TGTGCCAGCAGTGGTTTAAGGGAGGCCGGGGAGCTGTTTTTT.

The CDR3 region has the DNA TGCGCCAGCAGCGTGGAGGACGGAATGAACACTGAAGCTTTCTTT. Translation: CASSVEDGMNTEAFF. V is TRBV5-1 and J is TRBJ1-1; no definite D call. CDR3 size: 15 residues. Germline CDR1 reads SGHRS; CDR2 reads YFSETQ. Trimming stripped 4 bases from V and 0 bases from J, with 13 bases between.

The gene calls are TRBV29-1 and TRBJ2-7; tentatively, D is TRBD1 (6 bases). This CDR3 spans 13 amino acids. V dropped 5 bases and J dropped 5 bases, with 16 bases sitting between them. Germline V gene lookup returns CDR1 SQVTM and CDR2 ANQGSEA. The CDR3 nucleotides read TGCAGCGTTTCAAACATTGGACAGAACGAGCAGTACTTC. Translating gives CSVSNIGQNEQYF.

The chain couples TRBV6-5 to TRBJ2-2; D gene unclear. Germline V gene lookup returns CDR1 MNHEY and CDR2 SVGAGI. The V and J ends lost 6 bases and 6 bases respectively, with 11 bases between them. This CDR3 region has 13 residues. In DNA, the CDR3 is TGTGCCAGCAGGACGTTCAGGTCCGGGGAGCTGTTTTTT. It is translated as CASRTFRSGELFF.

Concerning this clone itself: At one end the junction does not follow the germline gene, possibly because of a read error. The chain employs TRBV5-1 and TRBJ2-7, with 10 nucleotides matching TRBD1. Germline V gives CDR1 SGHRS, CDR2 YFSETQ. This CDR3 comprises 13 residues. Here the CDR3 reads CASSSDRGRLWDF. In nucleotides, the CDR3 is TGCGCCAGCAGCTCCGACAGGGGGCGCCTTTGGGACTTC.

Concerning this clone itself: The same CDR3 can be traced to other DNA sequences in this sample. V usage is TRBV5-1 and J usage is TRBJ1-1, with 8 bases aligning to TRBD1. The J segment lost 7 bases and the V segment lost 0 bases, leaving 2 bases of the junction unmatched. The CDR3 contains 13 residues. Germline CDR1 is SGHRS and CDR2 is YFSETQ. The CDR3 protein is CASSLGGQVEAFF. The CDR3 region has the DNA TGCGCCAGCAGCTTGGGGGGACAGGTTGAAGCTTTCTTT.

The chain employs TRBV5-7 and TRBJ2-3, with a weak D call TRBD2 (6 bases). TRBV5-7 is assigned to the ORF class and has an uncertain function. V was trimmed by 2 bases and J by 0 bases, leaving 13 bases between them. The CDR3 is 16 amino acids. The CDR3 DNA follows: TGTGCCAGCAGCTTCTTTAGCGGCTCTAGCACAGATACGCAGTATTTT. It codes for CASSFFSGSSTDTQYF.

The CDR3 loop is CASNAGGGGNTF. The DNA for the CDR3 is TGTGCCAGCAACGCCGGTGGAGGGGGTAACACCTTC. The genes are TRBV28 and TRBJ1-2; a weak D match, TRBD1 (6 bases). Germline loops: CDR1 MDHEN, CDR2 SYDVKM. Between the trimmed V and J ends, which lost 7 bases and 12 bases, there was a span of 18 bases. The CDR3 totals 12 residues.

In DNA, the CDR3 is TGTGCCAGCAGTCGTACCGGGACAGCAAAACAAGAGACCCAGTACTTC. Its translation is CASSRTGTAKQETQYF. The chain uses TRBV7-2 and TRBJ2-5; TRBD1 matches 7 bases. The V and J ends lost 6 bases and 2 bases, in that order; junction bases with no gene match: 12. CDR1 and CDR2 from the germline V gene are SGHTA and FQGNSA. This CDR3 contains 16 residues.

The rearrangement uses TRBV29-1 and TRBJ2-7, with a weak D call TRBD2 (6 bases). Trimming removed 7 bases from V and 5 bases from J, with 18 bases in between. The CDR3 covers 13 residues. In germline, CDR1 is SQVTM, CDR2 ANQGSEA. In DNA, the CDR3 is TGCAGCGCCCGAATCCTGCGGGATCACGAGCAGTACTTC. This sequence encodes CSARILRDHEQYF.

CDR3 loop: CASSLSPSGSPYQETQYF. DNA for the CDR3: TGCGCCAGCAGCCTCAGCCCTAGCGGGAGCCCGTACCAAGAGACCCAGTACTTC. This rearrangement joins TRBV5-1 to TRBJ2-5, with 10 bases matching TRBD2. The germline CDR1 and CDR2 sequences are SGHRS and YFSETQ. The CDR3 contains 18 residues. V lost 4 bases to trimming and J lost 0 bases; unmatched junction nucleotides: 12.

In nucleotides, the CDR3 is TGTGCCAGCAGTGATGTGGGACAGGGGGCCTACGAGCAGTACTTC. Its translation is CASSDVGQGAYEQYF. The chain couples TRBV2 to TRBJ2-7, with TRBD1 matching 11 bases. Germline V CDR1 and CDR2: SNHLY, FYNNEI. Trimming removed 3 bases from V and 2 bases from J; junction bases left unmatched: 3. CDR3 length equals 15 residues.

The chain has TRBV25-1 and TRBJ2-4; D is possibly TRBD1 or TRBD2 (5 bases each). The CDR3 sequence is 18 residues long. The V end was cut by 3 bases, the J end by 3 bases, with 21 bases between. CDR1 and CDR2 (germline): MGHDK, SYGVNS. CDR3 protein: CASSDNRDGGWVKNIQYF. The CDR3 region has the DNA TGTGCCAGCAGTGATAACCGGGACGGCGGATGGGTCAAAAACATTCAGTACTTC.